This record covers a single T cell receptor (beta chain). Antigen unknown. The sample originates from a study of T-cell reconstitution after alpha-beta-depleted transplantation in children. The study, taken as a whole, reports: Where alpha-beta T cells came from about two months after transplant was reportedly several hundred expanded graft clones. After transplant, high TCRbeta diversity at day 60 in some patients arose from surviving recipient T cells and thymic progenitors.

It was with unique molecular identifiers that the TCRbeta library was prepared. Using its own MiXCR run on the PCR reads, TCRdb lists one record per CDR3 protein. The profile shows some 600,000 distinct CDR3 sequences, 10% to 15% of them singletons. The CDR3 length is 13 residues. Germline V lookup: CDR1 SGHTA, CDR2 FQGNSA. The V and J ends lost 4 bases and 7 bases respectively, with 10 bases between them. This sequence originates from a male patient between 5 and 17 years old who had a stem cell transplant for acute myeloid leukemia, so the T cells may come from the graft donor. Sequenced here: PBMCs, mostly from graft donor cells, sampled 360 days after TCRalphabeta/CD19-depleted stem cell transplant. V is TRBV7-2 and J is TRBJ2-2; D ambiguous. CDR3: CASSSQYGGELFF. DNA of the CDR3: TGTGCCAGCAGCTCCCAATATGGCGGGGAGCTGTTTTTT.